This T cell receptor (beta chain) stems from a study of T cell responses to AZD1222 COVID-19 vaccine. General study findings and limits: Females made up more of the donors, who were largely white British, and clonal diversity may have come out too low. The number of AZD1222 recipients seropositive at baseline was only five to seven. Recipients of two AZD1222 doses showed rising Spike-specific TCR breadth and depth.

The repertoire was sequenced with immunoSEQ multiplex PCR; TCRdb's copy has only in-frame clones and lacks some. The data show around 130,000 clones, about nine tenths seen once. Worth noting for this clone: The antigen is undetermined.

Germline CDR1 reads SGHTA; CDR2 reads FQGNSA. The V gene end was trimmed by 0 bases and the J gene end by 0 bases; junction bases not matched to a gene: 5. The CDR3 loop spans 19 amino acids. Recipients boosted at about 4 weeks or about 12 weeks are pooled. Source: peripheral blood, taken 28 days after the second AZD1222 dose. The rearrangement joins TRBV7-2 to TRBJ2-1; 13 bases line up with TRBD2. This TCR was recovered from an adult who received the AZD1222 COVID-19 vaccine. The chain's CDR3 is CASSLARLAGGYSYNEQFF. The DNA of the CDR3 is TGTGCCAGCAGCTTAGCGAGACTAGCGGGAGGTTACTCCTACAATGAGCAGTTCTTC.